A single sample gave rise to the 22 T cell receptor beta chains below, sequenced in a study of OX40 agonist ivuxolimab in advanced cancers. The method was immunoSEQ multiplex PCR; TCRdb's version includes in-frame clones alone and lacks a portion of them. The sample holds about 80,000 clones, more than 85% seen once. The sample was CD4+ or CD8+ T cells sorted from blood, taken in a trial of the OX40 agonist ivuxolimab. These receptors were taken from an adult with an advanced solid tumor such as melanoma, head and neck, liver or kidney cancer.

V and J are TRBV20-1 and TRBJ2-7; tentatively, D is TRBD2 (6 bases). This CDR3 contains 11 residues. Germline V lookup: CDR1 DFQATT, CDR2 SNEGSKA (reference sequence). V gave up 6 bases and J gave up 7 bases, with 13 bases separating them. The CDR3 reads CSAGWRGEQYF. CDR3 DNA: TGCAGTGCGGGGTGGCGGGGTGAGCAGTACTTC.

The chain combines TRBV10-3 with TRBJ1-2; D might be TRBD1 (6 bases). Germline lookup yields CDR1 ENHRY and CDR2 SYGVKD. This CDR3 region has 13 residues. Trimming pared 3 bases from V and 4 bases from J, leaving 9 bases between. As DNA, the CDR3 is TGTGCCATCAGTGACGGGGGGCTCTATGGCTACACCTTC. Translation: CAISDGGLYGYTF.

This chain uses TRBV28 with TRBJ2-6, with no clear D. V shed 4 bases and J shed 2 bases, with 15 bases lying between them. The germline CDR1 and CDR2 sequences are MDHEN and SYDVKM. CDR3 length: 17 residues. This chain's CDR3 is CASSSLTWGTGANVLTF. CDR3 DNA: TGTGCCAGCAGTTCTCTAACGTGGGGAACTGGGGCCAACGTCCTGACTTTC.

The chain couples TRBV6-1 to TRBJ2-2; 8 bases align to TRBD1. Germline V gene lookup returns CDR1 MNHNS and CDR2 SASEGT. V lost 8 bases, J lost 4 bases, and 6 bases stayed unmatched. CDR3 size: 14 residues. CDR3 nucleotide sequence: TGTGCCAGCTCTGTGGGACAGGCCACCGGGGAGCTGTTTTTT. Protein product: CASSVGQATGELFF.

This sequence joins TRBV15 and TRBJ2-6; 10 bases map to TRBD1. This CDR3 region has 18 residues. Losses at the gene ends were 3 bases for V and 2 bases for J; bases not matched to a gene: 7. Germline loops: CDR1 LNHNV, CDR2 YYDKDF (reference sequence). As DNA, the CDR3 is TGTGCCACCAGCAGCGGGACAGGGGCTTCGGCTGGGGCCAACGTCCTGACTTTC. Protein product: CATSSGTGASAGANVLTF.

This chain connects TRBV5-8 to TRBJ2-7; D perhaps matches TRBD2 (6 bases). The length of the CDR3 is 18 residues. CDR1 is SGHTS and CDR2 is YDEGEE in the germline V gene. Between the trimmed V and J ends, which lost 3 bases and 0 bases, there was a span of 22 bases. The CDR3 loop is CASSSPGGWSSDSYEQYF. For the CDR3, the DNA is TGTGCCAGCAGCTCCCCCGGGGGATGGTCGTCCGACTCCTACGAGCAGTACTTC.

V usage is TRBV6-1 and J usage is TRBJ1-1; D unresolved. Germline CDR1 reads MNHNS; CDR2 reads SASEGT. The V end was cut by 5 bases, the J end by 8 bases, with 9 bases between. The length of the CDR3 is 11 residues. CDR3 residues: CASSYRIEAFF. The CDR3 DNA reads TGTGCCAGCAGTTACCGGATCGAAGCTTTCTTT.

The chain links TRBV7-2 to TRBJ1-4; no reliable D call. Germline V gene sequence: CDR1 SGHTA, CDR2 FQGNSA. V lost 3 bases to trimming and J lost 0 bases, with 20 bases between them. This CDR3 has 19 amino acids. CDR3 sequence (DNA): TGTGCCAGCAGCTTTGATCAGGTGGTGGGGTCAGCAACTAATGAAAAACTGTTTTTT. Residues: CASSFDQVVGSATNEKLFF.

The chain couples TRBV4-1 to TRBJ1-4, with 8 positions matching TRBD1. V dropped 1 base and J dropped 7; count of bases not matched to a gene: 14. The CDR3 is made up of 18 amino acids. CDR1 and CDR2 from the germline V gene are MGHRA and YSYEKL. The CDR3 here is CASSQAQGAGLTSEKLFF. CDR3 nucleotides: TGCGCCAGCAGCCAAGCCCAGGGGGCTGGATTAACGAGTGAAAAACTGTTTTTT.

V and J are TRBV7-8 and TRBJ1-5; D may be TRBD1 (5 bases). The CDR3 extends over 15 amino acids. Germline V gene data show CDR1 as SGHVS and CDR2 as FQNEAQ. With 0 bases removed from V and 5 bases from J, the gap between germline ends came to 11 bases. CDR3 in amino acids: CASSLAGGADQPQHF. CDR3 nucleotide sequence: TGTGCCAGCAGCTTAGCCGGGGGAGCCGATCAGCCCCAGCATTTT. Full variable domain (remainder filled in from reference TRBV7-8 and TRBJ1-5): GAGVSQSPRYKVAKRGQDVALRCDPISGHVSLFWYQQALGQGPEFLTYFQNEAQLDKSGLPSDRFFAERPEGSVSTLKIQRTQQEDSAVYLCASSLAGGADQPQHFGDGTRLSIL.

The genes are TRBV18 and TRBJ2-7; TRBD2 matches 9 bases. Trimming took 8 bases from V and 4 from J; bases not matched to a gene: 9. This CDR3 contains 14 residues. Germline V gene sequence: CDR1 KGHSH, CDR2 LQKENI. The CDR3 loop reads CASRQGSGGYEQYF. CDR3 nucleotide sequence: TGTGCCAGCCGGCAAGGTAGCGGGGGTTACGAGCAGTACTTC.

The chain joins TRBV19 to TRBJ2-1; no definite D call. The V gene's germline CDR1 is LNHDA and CDR2 SQIVND (reference sequence). The CDR3 runs to 13 residues. V lost 4 bases to trimming and J lost 5 bases, with 9 bases between them. The CDR3 is CASSTTRNNEQFF. The CDR3 DNA reads as TGTGCCAGTAGTACGACTCGAAACAATGAGCAGTTCTTC.

The CDR3 region is CASSFTGTSTDTQYF. The CDR3 region has the DNA TGTGCCAGCAGTTTCACAGGTACTAGCACAGATACGCAGTATTTT. The chain combines TRBV27 with TRBJ2-3; tentatively, D is TRBD1 (5 bases). The CDR3 consists of 15 residues. Trimming removed 3 bases at V and 0 bases at J, with 10 bases between. The germline CDR1 and CDR2 sequences are MNHEY and SMNVEV (reference sequence).

The table lists this clone with a few counts. The gene calls are TRBV6-1 and TRBJ2-5, with 7 positions matching TRBD1. CDR1 and CDR2 (germline): MNHNS, SASEGT. The CDR3 runs to 13 residues. With V trimmed by 7 bases and J by 6 bases, 8 bases remained unmatched. CDR3 sequence: CASTLDRVKTQYF. For the CDR3, the DNA is TGTGCCAGCACTTTAGACAGGGTTAAGACCCAGTACTTC.

The rearrangement links TRBV27 to TRBJ1-1; a weak D match, TRBD1 (5 bases). The CDR3 spans 11 residues. Germline lookup yields CDR1 MNHEY and CDR2 SMNVEV (reference sequence). Trimming cost V 3 bases and J 12 bases, with 11 bases left between them. This chain's CDR3 is CASSFGGTTFF. DNA of the CDR3: TGTGCCAGCAGTTTTGGGGGTACGACTTTCTTT.

J is TRBJ2-6 and V is TRBV4-3; maybe TRBD1 (5 bases). Per the germline V gene, CDR1 is LGHNA and CDR2 is YSLEER. The CDR3 sequence is 18 residues long. The V end was cut by 1 base, the J end by 0 bases, with 13 bases between. The CDR3 coding sequence is TGCGCCAGCAGCCAAGTGGGCAGGGTCAGCTCTGGGGCCAACGTCCTGACTTTC. This gives the protein CASSQVGRVSSGANVLTF.

The chain has TRBV19 and TRBJ1-5; no firm D call. V lost 5 bases to trimming and J lost 2 bases, with 4 bases between them. Per germline, CDR1 LNHDA and CDR2 SQIVND (reference sequence). The CDR3 has 12 amino acids. The CDR3 coding sequence is TGTGCCAGTAGTCTTGGCAATCAGCCCCAGCATTTT. It codes for CASSLGNQPQHF.

This chain uses TRBV2 with TRBJ2-3, with D tentatively TRBD1 (6 bases). V lost 6 bases to trimming and J lost 2 bases, with 12 bases between them. In germline, CDR1 is SNHLY, CDR2 FYNNEI. CDR3 length equals 14 residues. The CDR3 reads CASRRTEFTDTQYF. The CDR3 DNA reads as TGTGCCAGCAGACGGACAGAGTTCACAGATACGCAGTATTTT.

The rearrangement uses TRBV6-1 and TRBJ2-2, with D possibly matching TRBD2 (5 bases). With 6 bases removed from V and 6 bases from J, the gap between germline ends came to 11 bases. The CDR3 consists of 13 residues. Germline V gene lookup returns CDR1 MNHNS and CDR2 SASEGT. The DNA for the CDR3 is TGTGCCAGCAGAGACTATAGCGCCGGGGAGCTGTTTTTT. It specifies CASRDYSAGELFF.

The chain carries TRBV4-1 and TRBJ1-2, with a tentative D call TRBD1 (5 bases). Germline-derived CDR1 and CDR2 are MGHRA and YSYEKL. The CDR3 extends over 17 amino acids. V lost 3 bases to trimming and J lost 4 bases, with 21 bases between them. This CDR3 reads CASSQTPQNQGLYGYTF. CDR3 sequence (DNA): TGCGCCAGCAGCCAGACCCCGCAAAACCAGGGTCTCTATGGCTACACCTTC.

J is TRBJ2-4 and V is TRBV11-2, with a tentative D call TRBD2 (6 bases). The germline gives CDR1 SGHAT, CDR2 FQNNGV. V lost 0 bases and J 0 bases, leaving 15 bases between the germline ends. This CDR3 region has 18 residues. CDR3 in amino acids: CASSLDLQVGLAKNIQYF. The CDR3 nucleotides read TGTGCCAGCAGCTTAGATCTCCAAGTGGGACTAGCCAAAAACATTCAGTACTTC.

This chain uses TRBV28 with TRBJ2-2; TRBD1 agrees at 7 bases. With 0 bases clipped from V and 6 bases from J, the junction kept 16 bases outside the gene matches. Germline CDR1 reads MDHEN; CDR2 reads SYDVKM. The CDR3 sequence is 19 residues long. CDR3 in amino acids: CASSLWYRGHGSSAGELFF. The CDR3 DNA is TGTGCCAGCAGTTTATGGTATAGGGGGCATGGATCATCTGCCGGGGAGCTGTTTTTT. Supplemented by reference TRBV28 and TRBJ2-2, the full variable domain reads DVKVTQSSRYLVKRTGEKVFLECVQDMDHENMFWYRQDPGLGLRLIYFSYDVKMKEKGDIPEGYSVSREKKERFSLILESASTNQTSMYLCASSLWYRGHGSSAGELFFGEGSRLTVL.